In its sample, the clone carrying this TCR beta chain was seen a few times. These data are taken from a study of blood T cell repertoires in COVID-19. The data were produced by immunoSEQ multiplex PCR, yet TCRdb's version contains in-frame clones alone and is incomplete. The sample carries over 110,000 clones, 84% recorded once. Sequences were obtained from PBMCs or T cells enriched from blood (not recorded which). The TCR originated in a man aged 45-65 years in a cohort exposed to, infected with or recovered from COVID-19 (not recorded which).

The CDR3 spells CASSPSHPYEQYF. DNA of the CDR3: TGTGCCAGCTCACCAAGCCATCCCTACGAGCAGTACTTC. V is TRBV18 and J is TRBJ2-7; no clear D. CDR1 and CDR2 from the germline V gene are KGHSH and LQKENI. The ends were cut back, 2 bases at V and 2 bases at J, with 7 bases in the middle. The CDR3 covers 13 residues.